This record looks at one T cell receptor (beta chain) sequence and its context. Its antigen has not been determined. Base quality data are lacking; no much larger clone is found one base away. At diagnosis, tumor, uninvolved tumor-adjacent lung and peripheral blood were collected and then preserved as a mix of FFPE and fresh-frozen material. Blood samples were analyzed as peripheral blood mononuclear cells for TCR repertoire profiling. These data are taken from a study of T cells in localized non-small cell lung cancer (TCRdb year 2020). A note on the overall study: The study examined T cell repertoires in roughly 240 patients with early-stage NSCLC and compared tumors with uninvolved tumor-adjacent lungs. The cohort was made up of fewer than 250 treatment-naive NSCLC patients whose localized lung tumors had been resected. A mean age of around 66 years was recorded for the NSCLC patients, of whom more than 120 were male and some 99 were female.

Study-wide conclusions, independent of this receptor: A median of roughly 58 of the top 100 tumor clones were detected in paired uninvolved adjacent lung, and approximately 28 of these tumor clones were also found among the top 100 clones of the paired uninvolved adjacent lung. Because of the exploratory design, TCR variables were selected using unadjusted p-values without false-discovery rate correction. Uninvolved tumor-adjacent lung showed the highest T cell clonality, higher than tumor, which suggests more focused antigenic responses in the adjacent lung. Longer overall survival was associated with higher blood T cell density, whereas shorter survival was associated with higher adjacent-lung clonality. Because multi-region tumor sequencing was not performed, intratumor heterogeneity could not be ruled out.

V is reduced by 4 bases and J by 11 bases, leaving a spacing of 12 bases between them. From its cysteine to its phenylalanine, the CDR3 spans 11 amino acids. The read is trimmed to its CDR3 DNA, 33 bases read in frame from base 1. CDR1 and CDR2 (SGHTA, FQGNSA) derive from the germline V gene. The immunoSEQ Assay was used to sequence TCR beta CDR3 regions from DNA. The study's processing was this. T cell density was computed as TCR beta template counts normalized to usable DNA estimated by amplifying housekeeping genes. Richness was estimated using the preseqR package, with extrapolation to 400,000 templates for PBMC samples and to 120,000 templates for tissue samples. Clonality was taken to be one minus Pielou's evenness. To identify tissue-enriched TCRs, differential abundance testing was run on productive amino-acid clonotypes with a minimum total count of 5 and an alpha of 0.1. Repertoire overlap between compartments was quantified with the Jaccard Index and Morisita Overlap Index. TCR beta CDR3s were clustered by GLIPH together with public tetramer-defined viral CDR3s, and at least three viral sequences plus V-gene enrichment were required for viral motifs. TCRdb stores this immuneACCESS table with in-frame sequences only. Part of the clones is absent; in the studies checked, under half of the shortfall reflects unresolved V genes, and no reason is known for the rest. Clonal size and the V and J genes are those of that table, whereas D and trimming came from the DNA. The sample profile shows fewer than 40,000 clones; 87% of them were found once. The top ten clones comprise 15% to 20% of the sample.

This specimen was peripheral blood mononuclear cells, taken before any cancer treatment. The clonotype was recovered from a man between 35 and 75 years old with stage III lung adenocarcinoma. Recombination connected TRBV7-2 to TRBJ2-7, with the D gene call left open. For the CDR3, the sequence is CASSSGPRKYF. The DNA sequence reads TGTGCCAGCAGCTCCGGACCTCGGAAGTACTTC. With the rest looked up from the reference TRBV7-2 and TRBJ2-7 genes rather than sequenced, the full variable domain is GAGVSQSPSNKVTEKGKDVELRCDPISGHTALYWYRQSLGQGLEFLIYFQGNSAPDKSGLPSDRFSAERTGGSVSTLTIQRTQQEDSAVYLCASSSGPRKYFGPGTRLTVT.